These 14 T cell receptor beta chains came from one sample sequenced in a study of Tregs in tolerant kidney transplant recipients. Their antigens remain unidentified. Sequencing was performed with immunoSEQ multiplex PCR; in TCRdb, only in-frame clones are kept and a portion is missing. Of about 16,000 clones listed, more than 60% are singletons. Sequenced sample: Tregs from blood cultured with allogeneic cells. These receptors all stem from a human donor in good health.

The CDR3 DNA reads TGTGCCAGTAGTATAGATCTTCGAGTCCCCTATGGCTACACCTTC. Translating gives CASSIDLRVPYGYTF. This chain connects TRBV19 to TRBJ1-2; no definite D call. This CDR3 is 15 amino acids long. Germline CDR1 is LNHDA and CDR2 is SQIVND (reference sequence). The V end was cut by 0 bases, the J end by 4 bases, with 12 bases between.

The chain couples TRBV13 to TRBJ2-2; D remains ambiguous. Germline CDR1 and CDR2: PRHDT and FYEKMQ (reference sequence). The CDR3 consists of 14 residues. Trimming pared 2 bases from V and 3 bases from J, leaving 7 bases between. The CDR3 spells CASSLNFDTGELFF. DNA of the CDR3: TGTGCCAGCAGCTTAAACTTCGACACCGGGGAGCTGTTTTTT.

This clone was observed a handful of times. The chain links TRBV5-1 to TRBJ2-7; 7 bases are shared with TRBD1. Germline trimming cut 1 base from V and 0 bases from J; bases unmatched to any gene: 4. The germline gives CDR1 SGHRS, CDR2 YFSETQ. There are 15 residues in the CDR3. The CDR3 nucleotides are TGCGCCAGCAGCTTGAGGACAGGCGACTCCTACGAGCAGTACTTC. Its protein is CASSLRTGDSYEQYF.

This clone was found once. The chain has TRBV29-1 and TRBJ1-2; D is possibly TRBD1 (5 bases). From germline, CDR1 is SQVTM and CDR2 ANQGSEA. This CDR3 contains 13 residues. Between the trimmed V and J ends, which lost 3 bases and 7 bases, there was a span of 15 bases. CDR3 bases: TGCAGCGTTGATAAGGGGTCCTGGGGTGGCTACACCTTC. Its protein product is CSVDKGSWGGYTF.

The rearrangement joins TRBV21-1 to TRBJ2-7; the table's D call TRBD2 went unverified against the DNA. TRBV21-1 counts as a pseudogene. The CDR3 has 18 amino acids. CDR3 bases: TGTGCCAGCAGCCGCGAAGCCCCTAGCGGGGGTGCTGGGAACGAGCAGTACTTC. Its translation: CASSREAPSGGAGNEQYF.

V gene TRBV27 combines with J gene TRBJ1-6; D remains unclear. V was pared by 5 bases and J by 14 bases, with 16 bases between. The CDR3 spans 13 residues. Germline V gene sequence: CDR1 MNHEY, CDR2 SMNVEV (reference sequence). DNA for the CDR3: TGTGCCAGCAGTCCCCGGCCACTAGAAACCCTCCACTTT. This gives the protein CASSPRPLETLHF.

This clone is medium-sized by share. J is TRBJ2-1 and V is TRBV7-8; 9 bases are shared with TRBD1. CDR1 SGHVS and CDR2 FQNEAQ come from the germline V gene. This CDR3 is 16 amino acids long. V was clipped by 7 bases and J by 8 bases; unmatched bases: 15. The CDR3, as DNA: TGTGCCAGCACCCCGACAGGGGGTAAGGGGGACCATGAGCAGTTCTTC. Its translation is CASTPTGGKGDHEQFF.

The genes are TRBV19 and TRBJ1-4; possible D gene TRBD1, 5 bases. In germline, CDR1 is LNHDA, CDR2 SQIVND (reference sequence). V dropped 6 bases and J dropped 5 bases, with 10 bases sitting between them. The CDR3 runs 13 residues. The CDR3 sequence is CASRRGVNEKLFF. CDR3 nucleotides: TGTGCCAGTAGGAGGGGAGTAAATGAAAAACTGTTTTTT.

The V gene is TRBV11-3, the J gene TRBJ2-5, with D maybe TRBD2 (5 bases). The length of the CDR3 is 15 residues. V was trimmed by 5 bases and J by 2 bases, leaving 15 bases between them. In germline, CDR1 is SGHNT, CDR2 YENEEA. The CDR3 loop reads CASSLQPGGQETQYF. DNA for the CDR3: TGTGCCAGCAGCCTACAGCCGGGCGGGCAAGAGACCCAGTACTTC.

This chain joins TRBV7-2 and TRBJ2-3, with D uncertain. Trimming removed 4 bases at V and 5 bases at J, with 7 bases between. The CDR3 is 12 residues long. Germline lookup yields CDR1 SGHTA and CDR2 FQGNSA. The CDR3 nucleotides are TGTGCCAGCAGCTCAAGAGGAGATACGCAGTATTTT. Its protein product is CASSSRGDTQYF.

This chain joins TRBV7-3 and TRBJ2-7; D not certain. Trimming shortened V by 5 bases and J by 4 bases, and 15 bases separated the two germline ends. The length of the CDR3 is 14 residues. Germline CDR1 is SGHTA and CDR2 is FQGTGA. CDR3 sequence: CASSLQRGDYEQYF. In DNA, the CDR3 is TGTGCCAGCAGCCTACAACGTGGGGATTACGAGCAGTACTTC. The whole variable domain, filled in from reference TRBV7-3 and TRBJ2-7, reads GAGVSQTPSNKVTEKGKYVELRCDPISGHTALYWYRQSLGQGPEFLIYFQGTGAADDSGLPNDRFFAVRPEGSVSTLKIQRTERGDSAVYLCASSLQRGDYEQYFGPGTRLTVT.

This clone was detected only once. The rearrangement uses TRBV4-3 and TRBJ1-5; D remains unclear. V was clipped by 3 bases and J by 4 bases, with 7 bases between them. The CDR3 extends over 13 amino acids. The germline V gene encodes CDR1 LGHNA and CDR2 YSLEER. Written as DNA, the CDR3 is TGCGCCAGCAGCCACGGTTGGAATCAGCCCCAGCATTTT. Translation: CASSHGWNQPQHF.

The chain has TRBV6-5 and TRBJ1-6, with D hard to call. V dropped 0 bases and J dropped 10 bases, with 16 bases sitting between them. Germline-derived CDR1 and CDR2 are MNHEY and SVGAGI. This CDR3 comprises 16 residues. In nucleotides, the CDR3 is TGTGCCAGCAGTTACTCGCTGTCCCCGCAAGGGTCACCCCTCCACTTT. This sequence encodes CASSYSLSPQGSPLHF.

The rearrangement uses TRBV10-1 and TRBJ2-6; no definite D call. CDR3 length equals 18 residues. Germline CDR1 WNHNN, CDR2 SYGVQD (reference sequence). Trimming removed 5 bases at V and 5 bases at J, with 22 bases between. DNA for the CDR3: TGCGCCAGCAGTTTAGCATCAGTCGCACAAAGTCGGGCCAACGTCCTGACTTTC. Translation: CASSLASVAQSRANVLTF.